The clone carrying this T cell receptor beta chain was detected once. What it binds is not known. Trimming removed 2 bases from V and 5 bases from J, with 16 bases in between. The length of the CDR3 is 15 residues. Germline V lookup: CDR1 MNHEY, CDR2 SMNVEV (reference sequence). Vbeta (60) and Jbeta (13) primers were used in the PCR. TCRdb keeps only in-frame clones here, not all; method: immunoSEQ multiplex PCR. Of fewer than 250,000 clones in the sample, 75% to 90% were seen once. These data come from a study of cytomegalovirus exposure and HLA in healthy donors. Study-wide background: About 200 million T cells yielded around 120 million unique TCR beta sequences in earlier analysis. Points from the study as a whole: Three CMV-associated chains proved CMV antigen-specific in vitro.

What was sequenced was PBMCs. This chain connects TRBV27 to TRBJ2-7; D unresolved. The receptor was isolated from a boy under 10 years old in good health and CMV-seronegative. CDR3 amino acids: CASSLDRSAGHEQYF. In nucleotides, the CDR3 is TGTGCCAGCAGTTTAGATAGATCGGCAGGCCACGAGCAGTACTTC.